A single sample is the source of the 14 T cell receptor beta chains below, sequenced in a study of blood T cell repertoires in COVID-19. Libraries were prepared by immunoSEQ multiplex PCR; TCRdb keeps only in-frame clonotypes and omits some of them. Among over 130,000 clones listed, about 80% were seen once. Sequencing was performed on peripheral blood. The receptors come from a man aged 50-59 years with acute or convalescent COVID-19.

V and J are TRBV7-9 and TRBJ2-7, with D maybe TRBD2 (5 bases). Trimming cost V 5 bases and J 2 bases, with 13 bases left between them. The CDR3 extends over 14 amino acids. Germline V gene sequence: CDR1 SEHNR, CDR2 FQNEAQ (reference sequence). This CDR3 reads CASSPRSGTYEQYF. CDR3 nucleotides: TGTGCCAGCAGCCCCCGCTCCGGGACCTACGAGCAGTACTTC.

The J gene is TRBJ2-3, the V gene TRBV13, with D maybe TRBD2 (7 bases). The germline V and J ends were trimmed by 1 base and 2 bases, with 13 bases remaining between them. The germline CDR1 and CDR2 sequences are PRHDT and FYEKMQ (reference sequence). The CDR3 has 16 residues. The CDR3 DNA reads TGTGCCAGCAGCTTAGTGGCGGGGGCCCCCACAGATACGCAGTATTTT. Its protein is CASSLVAGAPTDTQYF.

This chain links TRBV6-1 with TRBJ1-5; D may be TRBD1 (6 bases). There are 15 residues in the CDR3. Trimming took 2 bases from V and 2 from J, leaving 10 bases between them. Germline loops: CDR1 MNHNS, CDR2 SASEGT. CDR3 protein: CASSERPGGNQPQHF. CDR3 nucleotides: TGTGCCAGCAGTGAACGGCCAGGGGGCAATCAGCCCCAGCATTTT.

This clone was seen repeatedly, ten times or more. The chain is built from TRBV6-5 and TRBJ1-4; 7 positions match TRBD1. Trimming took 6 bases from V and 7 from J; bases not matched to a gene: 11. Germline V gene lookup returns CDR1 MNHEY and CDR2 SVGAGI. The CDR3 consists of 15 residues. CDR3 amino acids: CASRSHTGATEKLFF. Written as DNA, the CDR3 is TGTGCCAGCAGATCTCACACAGGGGCTACTGAAAAACTGTTTTTT.

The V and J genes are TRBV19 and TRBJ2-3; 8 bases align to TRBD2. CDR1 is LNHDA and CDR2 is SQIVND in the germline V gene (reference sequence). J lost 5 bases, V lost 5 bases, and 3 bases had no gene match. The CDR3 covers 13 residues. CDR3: CASSGTRGDTQYF. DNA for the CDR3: TGTGCCAGTAGTGGGACTAGGGGAGATACGCAGTATTTT.

The CDR3 coding sequence is TGCGCCAGCAGCTGGGGACAGGTGGGAACTTACGAGCAGTACTTC. Its translation is CASSWGQVGTYEQYF. The chain employs TRBV5-1 and TRBJ2-7, with TRBD1 matching over 8 bases. Germline loops: CDR1 SGHRS, CDR2 YFSETQ. The CDR3 is 15 amino acids. V shed 3 bases and J 4 bases; nucleotides not matched to a gene: 9.

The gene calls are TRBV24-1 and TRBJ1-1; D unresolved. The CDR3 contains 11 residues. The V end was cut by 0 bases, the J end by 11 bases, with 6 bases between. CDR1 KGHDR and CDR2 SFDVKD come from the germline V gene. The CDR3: CATSDLIQAFF. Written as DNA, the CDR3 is TGTGCCACCAGTGATTTGATCCAGGCTTTCTTT.

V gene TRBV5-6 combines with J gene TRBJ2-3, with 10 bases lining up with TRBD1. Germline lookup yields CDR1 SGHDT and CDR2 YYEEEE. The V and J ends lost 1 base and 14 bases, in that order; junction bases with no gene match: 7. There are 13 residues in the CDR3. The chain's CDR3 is CASSLWTGGGWYF. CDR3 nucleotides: TGTGCCAGCAGCTTGTGGACAGGGGGAGGATGGTATTTT.

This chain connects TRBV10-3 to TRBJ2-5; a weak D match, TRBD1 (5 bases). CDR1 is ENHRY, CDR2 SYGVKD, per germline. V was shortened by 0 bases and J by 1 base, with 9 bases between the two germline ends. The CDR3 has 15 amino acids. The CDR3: CAISESRQPQETQYF. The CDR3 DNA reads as TGTGCCATCAGTGAGTCGCGACAGCCCCAAGAGACCCAGTACTTC.

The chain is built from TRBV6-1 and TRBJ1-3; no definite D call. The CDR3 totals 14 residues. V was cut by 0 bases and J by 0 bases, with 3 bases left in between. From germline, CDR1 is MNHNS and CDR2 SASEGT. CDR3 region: CASSEAFSGNTIYF. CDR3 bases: TGTGCCAGCAGTGAAGCCTTCTCTGGAAACACCATATATTTT.

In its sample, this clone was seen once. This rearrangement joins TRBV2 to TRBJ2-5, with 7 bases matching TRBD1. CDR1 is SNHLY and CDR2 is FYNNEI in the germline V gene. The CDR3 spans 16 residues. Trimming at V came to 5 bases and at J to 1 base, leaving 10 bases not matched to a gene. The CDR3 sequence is CASSPGTALPQETQYF. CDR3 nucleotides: TGTGCCAGCAGTCCCGGGACAGCCCTCCCCCAAGAGACCCAGTACTTC. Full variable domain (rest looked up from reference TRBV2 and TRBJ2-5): EPEVTQTPSHQVTQMGQEVILRCVPISNHLYFYWYRQILGQKVEFLVSFYNNEISEKSEIFDDQFSVERPDGSNFTLKIRSTKLEDSAMYFCASSPGTALPQETQYFGPGTRLLVL.

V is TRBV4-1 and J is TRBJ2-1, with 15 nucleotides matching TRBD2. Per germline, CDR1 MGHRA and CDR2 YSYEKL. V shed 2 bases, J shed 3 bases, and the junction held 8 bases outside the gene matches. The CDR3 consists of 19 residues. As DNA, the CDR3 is TGCGCCAGCAGCCAACTCGGACTAGCGGGGGGGTCGTTCTACAATGAGCAGTTCTTC. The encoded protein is CASSQLGLAGGSFYNEQFF.

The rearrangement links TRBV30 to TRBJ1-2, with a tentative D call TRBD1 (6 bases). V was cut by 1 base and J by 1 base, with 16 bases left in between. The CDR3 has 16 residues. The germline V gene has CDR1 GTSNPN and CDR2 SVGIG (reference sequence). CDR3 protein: CAWSAGVGALNYGYTF. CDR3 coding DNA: TGTGCCTGGAGTGCTGGAGTGGGGGCGCTTAACTATGGCTACACCTTC.

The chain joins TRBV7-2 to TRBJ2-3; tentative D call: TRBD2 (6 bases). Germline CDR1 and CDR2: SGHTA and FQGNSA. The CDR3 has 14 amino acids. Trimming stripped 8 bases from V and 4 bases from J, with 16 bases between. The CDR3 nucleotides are TGTGCCAGCTCGCCGGGGACTTCCGCAGATACGCAGTATTTT. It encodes CASSPGTSADTQYF. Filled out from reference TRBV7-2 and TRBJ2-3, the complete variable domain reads GAGVSQSPSNKVTEKGKDVELRCDPISGHTALYWYRQSLGQGLEFLIYFQGNSAPDKSGLPSDRFSAERTGGSVSTLTIQRTQQEDSAVYLCASSPGTSADTQYFGPGTRLTVL.